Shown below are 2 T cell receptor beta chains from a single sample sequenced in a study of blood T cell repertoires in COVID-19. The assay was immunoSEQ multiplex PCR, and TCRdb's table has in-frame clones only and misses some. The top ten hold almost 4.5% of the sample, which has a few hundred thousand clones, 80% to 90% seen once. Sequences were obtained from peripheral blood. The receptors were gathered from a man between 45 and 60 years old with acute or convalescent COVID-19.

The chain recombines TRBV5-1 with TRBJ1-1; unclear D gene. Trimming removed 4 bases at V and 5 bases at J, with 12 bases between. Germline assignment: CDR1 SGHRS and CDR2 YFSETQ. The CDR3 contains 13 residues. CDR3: CASSGLRGTEAFF. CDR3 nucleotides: TGCGCCAGCAGCGGCCTCAGAGGTACTGAAGCTTTCTTT.

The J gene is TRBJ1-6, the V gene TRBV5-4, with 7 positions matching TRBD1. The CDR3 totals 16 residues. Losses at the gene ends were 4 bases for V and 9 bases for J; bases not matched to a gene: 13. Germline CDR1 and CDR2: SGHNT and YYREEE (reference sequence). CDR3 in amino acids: CASSRTTGTPSSPLHF. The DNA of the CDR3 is TGTGCCAGCAGCCGAACGACAGGGACCCCTAGTTCACCCCTCCACTTT. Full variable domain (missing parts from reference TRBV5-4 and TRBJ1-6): ETGVTQSPTHLIKTRGQQVTLRCSSQSGHNTVSWYQQALGQGPQFIFQYYREEENGRGNFPPRFSGLQFPNYSSELNVNALELDDSALYLCASSRTTGTPSSPLHFGNGTRLTVT.